Below, one T cell receptor (beta chain) is given with its context. What it binds is not known. This CDR3 is built from 15 residues. V lost 0 bases and J lost 10, with 14 bases in between. Germline CDR1 and CDR2: SGDLS and YYNGEE. This entry comes from a study of T cell clonotyping in hematopoietic cell transplantation. The overall study: Recipients' pretransplant samples followed cytoreduction.

The study, taken as a whole, reports: Cells were unsorted, so CD4 and CD8 contributions were not separated.

Assay: immunoSEQ multiplex PCR; the TCRdb copy retains only in-frame clones and omits some. The sample contains fewer than 100,000 clones, about 95% of which appear only once. Sample time point: recipient sample about 28 days before transplant, after cytoreduction. The chain employs TRBV9 and TRBJ1-6; TRBD1 might be the D (6 bases). This clonotype was obtained from a woman aged 45-65 years with acute myeloid leukemia. Some clones in this sample may be carry-over from other donors' samples. The material sequenced was peripheral blood mononuclear cells, taken before stem cell transplant. CDR3 nucleotide sequence: TGTGCCAGCAGCGTAGTTGGGGGGCCCTCGTCACCCCTCCACTTT. It translates to CASSVVGGPSSPLHF.